This record looks at one T cell receptor beta chain sequence and its context. The antigen remains unidentified. The junction departs from germline at one end; a sequencing error may be responsible. This specimen belongs to a study of cytomegalovirus exposure and HLA in healthy donors. Study-wide findings and caveats: A missense DCLRE1C variant was associated with V- and J-gene trimming of TCR beta chains in a later analysis, and an independent cohort replicated the association.

Per the germline V gene, CDR1 is PRHDT and CDR2 is FYEKMQ (reference sequence). CDR3 length: 15 amino acids. PCR involved 60 Vbeta and 13 Jbeta primers. Only in-frame clones appear in the TCRdb table, and some are missing; sequencing was by immunoSEQ multiplex PCR. The sample holds approximately 150,000 clones, roughly four fifths seen once. The material sequenced was PBMCs. The rearrangement joins TRBV13 to TRBJ2-7; 12 nucleotides line up with TRBD2. The receptor was derived from a man over 45 in good health and CMV-seropositive. The CDR3 loop is CASSRGLAGAYEQCF. The CDR3 coding sequence is TGTGCCAGCAGCAGGGGACTAGCGGGTGCCTACGAGCAGTGCTTC.